This TCR beta chain is from a study of blood T cell repertoires in COVID-19. About the study: Italy, Spain and the United States were the sources of the convalescent and acute COVID-19 samples. The cDNA or gDNA used as material had been derived from T cells, B-cell-depleted T cells, or PBMCs.

Here immunoSEQ multiplex PCR was the method, and the copy in TCRdb shows in-frame clones only, minus some. The repertoire has about 170,000 clones, 65% to 85% of them found once; the top ten carry roughly a tenth. There are a few counts of this clone. Germline V gene data show CDR1 as LGHNA and CDR2 as YSLEER. The CDR3 runs 16 residues. V lost 3 bases and J 4 bases, leaving 18 bases between the germline ends. The sequenced sample was peripheral blood. This clonotype originated in a woman of 80 years or more with active or convalescent COVID-19. The chain combines TRBV4-3 with TRBJ1-2; the D gene is possibly TRBD1 (6 bases). The CDR3 spells CASSHKQGLVPYGYTF. As DNA, the CDR3 is TGCGCCAGCAGCCACAAACAGGGATTGGTCCCCTATGGCTACACCTTC.